The clone carrying this T cell receptor beta chain has a handful of counts. The antigen is undetermined. This sample is part of a study of cytomegalovirus exposure and HLA in healthy donors. About the research overall: Genetic ancestry analysis placed around four fifths of the 300 to 500 donors that were genotyped in the Caucasian-associated cluster.

Study-wide findings and caveats: Both high specificity and high sensitivity reportedly marked the classifier's diagnosis of cytomegalovirus status. Earlier analysis found most TCR beta V segments productive about 90% or about 30% of the time.

The PCR made use of 60 Vbeta and 13 Jbeta primers. Profiled with immunoSEQ multiplex PCR; TCRdb holds only in-frame clones, not every one. The repertoire includes about 180,000 clones, around 80% of them detected once, and more than 1.1% sits in the top ten. Source material: PBMCs. The TCR sequence derives from a girl aged 5-17 years in good health and CMV-seropositive.

The CDR3 here is CASSFTGSSNQPQHF. DNA for the CDR3: TGTGCCAGCAGCTTTACAGGTTCCAGCAATCAGCCCCAGCATTTT. This sequence joins TRBV28 and TRBJ1-5, with a weak D call TRBD1 (5 bases). Germline V gene sequence: CDR1 MDHEN, CDR2 SYDVKM. The CDR3 is made up of 15 amino acids. Trimming shortened V by 6 bases and J by 1 base, and 13 bases separated the two germline ends.